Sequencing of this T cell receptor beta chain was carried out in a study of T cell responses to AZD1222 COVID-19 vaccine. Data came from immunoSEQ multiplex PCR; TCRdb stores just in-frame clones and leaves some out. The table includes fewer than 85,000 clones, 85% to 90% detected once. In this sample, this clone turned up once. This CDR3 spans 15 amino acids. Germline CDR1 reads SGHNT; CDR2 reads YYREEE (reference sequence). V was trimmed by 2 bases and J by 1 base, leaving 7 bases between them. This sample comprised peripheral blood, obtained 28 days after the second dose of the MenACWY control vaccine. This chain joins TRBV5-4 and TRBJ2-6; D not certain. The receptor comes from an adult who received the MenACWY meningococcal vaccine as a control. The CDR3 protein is CASSLIPSGANVLTF. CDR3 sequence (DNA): TGTGCCAGCAGCTTAATCCCATCTGGGGCCAACGTCCTGACTTTC.